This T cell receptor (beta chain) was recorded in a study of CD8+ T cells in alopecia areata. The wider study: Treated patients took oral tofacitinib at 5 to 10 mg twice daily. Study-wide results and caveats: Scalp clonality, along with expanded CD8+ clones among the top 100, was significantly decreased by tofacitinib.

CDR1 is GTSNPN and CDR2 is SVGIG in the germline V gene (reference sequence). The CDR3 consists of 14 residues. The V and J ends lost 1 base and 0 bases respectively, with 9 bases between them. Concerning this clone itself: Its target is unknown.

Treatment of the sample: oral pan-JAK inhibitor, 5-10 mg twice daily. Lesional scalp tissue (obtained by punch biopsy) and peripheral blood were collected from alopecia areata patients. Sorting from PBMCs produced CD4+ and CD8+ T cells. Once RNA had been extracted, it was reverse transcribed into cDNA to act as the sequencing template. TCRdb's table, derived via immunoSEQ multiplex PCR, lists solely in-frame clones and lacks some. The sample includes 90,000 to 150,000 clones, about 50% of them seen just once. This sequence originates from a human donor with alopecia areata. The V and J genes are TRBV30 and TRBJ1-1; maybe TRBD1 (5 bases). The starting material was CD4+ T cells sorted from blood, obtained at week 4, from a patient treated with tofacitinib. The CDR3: CAWSGDSMNTEAFF. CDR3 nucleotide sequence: TGTGCCTGGAGTGGAGACAGCATGAACACTGAAGCTTTCTTT.